Below, 2 T cell receptor beta chains from the same sample are listed, as sequenced in a study of tumor and adjacent non-tumor tissue in lung cancer. No cell sorting was done before RNA was extracted from the tissue. A modified ARM-PCR protocol with three rounds of nested PCR amplified TCRbeta. TCRdb re-called the multiplex PCR reads through MiXCR, storing one row per CDR3 protein. This table has 130,000 or so distinct CDR3 sequences, roughly 64% appearing once. Sequences were obtained from lung tumor tissue. The receptors here all came from a man younger than 45 with non-small cell lung cancer.

Concerning this clonotype: A much more abundant neighbour one base away suggests this may be a read error. V usage is TRBV11-2 and J usage is TRBJ2-5; D remains unclear. The V end lost 1 base, the J end lost 2 bases, and 8 bases lay between the germline ends. This CDR3 contains 14 residues. The germline V gene has CDR1 SGHAT and CDR2 FQNNGV. Here the CDR3 DNA reads TGTGCCAGCAGCTTAGGTGGGATTCAAGAGACCCAGTACTTC. Protein sequence: CASSLGGIQETQYF.

This clonotype has a handful of counts. The CDR3 reads CASSSGSSSGANVLTF. CDR3 nucleotides: TGTGCCAGCAGTTCAGGAAGCAGTTCTGGGGCCAACGTCCTGACTTTC. The chain joins TRBV6-2 or TRBV6-3 to TRBJ2-6; D is unclear. The V gene lost 4 bases and the J gene lost 1 base, with 11 bases spanning the gap. The CDR3 sequence is 16 residues long. From germline, CDR1 is MNHEY and CDR2 SVGEGT.